Listed below are T cell receptor beta chains from one sample, sequenced in a study of memory CD4+ T cells and cytomegalovirus serostatus. Profiled with immunoSEQ multiplex PCR; TCRdb holds only in-frame clones, not every one. The sample gives about 50,000 clones, 78% of which show up once; approximately 0.78% is in the top ten. The material sequenced was memory CD4+ T cells from blood. These receptors were taken from an adult in good health and CMV-seronegative. The CDR3 runs from the conserved cysteine through the conserved F or W. Each record gives: J gene, CDR3 length, D gene, V gene, clone size, CDR3 protein, CDR3 DNA. D genes are given only for firm matches. Rows give clone size only sometimes, using once, few, many, or a class for an expanded clone.

J: TRBJ2-5; length: 14; D: .; V: TRBV4-1; size: .; CDR3: CASSQGPIRETQYF; DNA: TGCGCCAGCAGCCAAGGGCCCATTAGGGAGACCCAGTACTTC
J: TRBJ1-6; length: 13; D: TRBD1; V: TRBV10-3; size: .; CDR3: CAIRDRASSPLHF; DNA: TGTGCCATCAGGGACAGGGCTAGTTCACCCCTCCACTTT
J: TRBJ1-5; length: 17; D: TRBD1; V: TRBV4-2; size: .; CDR3: CASSQVGTGQGNQPQHF; DNA: TGTGCCAGCAGCCAAGTGGGGACAGGTCAGGGCAATCAGCCCCAGCATTTT
J: TRBJ1-2; length: 17; D: TRBD1; V: TRBV25-1; size: .; CDR3: CASSANPGTGESYGYTF; DNA: TGTGCCAGCAGTGCTAATCCCGGGACAGGGGAGAGTTATGGCTACACCTTC
J: TRBJ1-2; length: 14; D: .; V: TRBV7-2; size: few; CDR3: CASSIQQGDYGYTF; DNA: TGTGCCAGCAGCATACAACAGGGAGACTATGGCTACACCTTC
J: TRBJ1-1; length: 13; D: .; V: TRBV5-8; size: .; CDR3: CASSSQLNTEAFF; DNA: TGTGCCAGCAGCAGCCAGCTGAACACTGAAGCTTTCTTT
J: TRBJ1-1; length: 13; D: .; V: TRBV28; size: .; CDR3: CASSGGGNTEAFF; DNA: TGTGCCAGCAGTGGCGGGGGGAACACTGAAGCTTTCTTT
J: TRBJ2-3; length: 13; D: .; V: TRBV19; size: .; CDR3: CASKAGSTDTQYF; DNA: TGTGCCAGTAAGGCGGGAAGCACAGATACGCAGTATTTT
J: TRBJ2-7; length: 14; D: .; V: TRBV28; size: .; CDR3: CASSLPSPTYEQYF; DNA: TGTGCCAGCAGTTTACCCAGCCCCACCTACGAGCAGTACTTC
J: TRBJ2-7; length: 14; D: .; V: TRBV5-4; size: .; CDR3: CASSSGTGLYEQYF; DNA: TGTGCCAGCAGCTCCGGGACGGGACTCTACGAGCAGTACTTC
J: TRBJ1-5; length: 13; D: .; V: TRBV4-1; size: .; CDR3: CASSQYWGQPQHF; DNA: TGCGCCAGCAGCCAATACTGGGGTCAGCCCCAGCATTTT
J: TRBJ2-7; length: 13; D: .; V: TRBV28; size: .; CDR3: CASRITTGYEQYF; DNA: TGTGCCAGCAGGATAACTACAGGGTACGAGCAGTACTTC
J: TRBJ2-3; length: 16; D: TRBD2; V: TRBV7-2; size: .; CDR3: CASSLVAGNGADTQYF; DNA: TGTGCCAGCAGCTTAGTAGCGGGGAACGGCGCAGATACGCAGTATTTT
J: TRBJ2-6; length: 15; D: .; V: TRBV6-1; size: .; CDR3: CASSVDFSGANVLTF; DNA: TGTGCCAGCAGTGTGGACTTCTCTGGGGCCAACGTCCTGACTTTC
J: TRBJ1-1; length: 13; D: .; V: TRBV14; size: .; CDR3: CASSQGQNTEAFF; DNA: TGTGCCAGCAGCCAAGGACAGAACACTGAAGCTTTCTTT
J: TRBJ1-1; length: 14; D: .; V: TRBV5-8; size: few; CDR3: CASSLGRRNTEAFF; DNA: TGTGCCAGCAGCTTAGGACGGCGGAACACTGAAGCTTTCTTT
J: TRBJ2-2; length: 16; D: TRBD2; V: TRBV7-2; size: .; CDR3: CASSRYAGANTGELFF; DNA: TGTGCCAGCAGCCGTTATGCGGGGGCGAACACCGGGGAGCTGTTTTTT
J: TRBJ2-7; length: 14; D: .; V: TRBV6-5; size: .; CDR3: CASSYSGPPYEQYF; DNA: TGTGCCAGCAGTTACTCGGGACCTCCTTACGAGCAGTACTTC
J: TRBJ2-5; length: 17; D: .; V: TRBV4-1; size: .; CDR3: CASSQQHRQVEQETQYF; DNA: TGCGCCAGCAGCCAACAACATAGACAGGTGGAACAAGAGACCCAGTACTTC
J: TRBJ1-4; length: 16; D: TRBD1; V: TRBV5-6; size: .; CDR3: CASSLLGTATNEKLFF; DNA: TGTGCCAGCAGCTTGTTGGGGACAGCAACTAATGAAAAACTGTTTTTT
J: TRBJ1-2; length: 15; D: TRBD1; V: TRBV5-6; size: .; CDR3: CASNREGGRGHGYTF; DNA: TGTGCCAGCAACCGGGAGGGCGGCAGGGGGCATGGCTACACCTTC
J: TRBJ2-1; length: 17; D: .; V: TRBV28; size: few; CDR3: CASSPPPRVRTGNEQFF; DNA: TGTGCCAGCAGCCCACCCCCCAGGGTGCGCACAGGTAATGAGCAGTTCTTC
J: TRBJ2-5; length: 13; D: .; V: TRBV19; size: .; CDR3: CASTGPLTETQYF; DNA: TGTGCCAGCACGGGCCCCCTGACAGAGACCCAGTACTTC
J: TRBJ1-1; length: 14; D: .; V: TRBV5-1; size: .; CDR3: CASSLRAGETEAFF; DNA: TGCGCCAGCAGCCTCAGGGCGGGGGAGACTGAAGCTTTCTTT
J: TRBJ1-2; length: 13; D: TRBD1; V: TRBV7-9; size: .; CDR3: CASSPGQLYGYTF; DNA: TGTGCCAGCAGCCCGGGACAGCTCTATGGCTACACCTTC
J: TRBJ2-7; length: 14; D: TRBD1; V: TRBV18; size: .; CDR3: CASSPPGQVFEQYF; DNA: TGTGCCAGCTCACCCCCCGGACAGGTCTTCGAGCAGTACTTC
J: TRBJ2-3; length: 17; D: TRBD2; V: TRBV5-1; size: .; CDR3: CASSLFLAGASTDTQYF; DNA: TGCGCCAGCAGCTTGTTTCTAGCGGGGGCTAGCACAGATACGCAGTATTTT
J: TRBJ1-4; length: 17; D: .; V: TRBV7-9; size: once; CDR3: CASSQGMTASFNEKLFF; DNA: TGTGCCAGCAGCCAAGGAATGACCGCCAGCTTTAATGAAAAACTGTTTTTT